This entry is about one T cell receptor (beta chain). Each patient was aged 18 to 65 and had newly diagnosed hyperthyroidism of under 2 months' duration. Patients with uncontrolled infections, other autoimmune diseases, pregnancy or lactation were excluded. The CDR3 is 15 amino acids. J lost 5 bases, V lost 2 bases, and 5 bases had no gene match. Germline CDR1 is SGHTA and CDR2 is FQGNSA. RNA transcripts were the template for amplifying TCR beta CDR3 regions. The primer set for the first-round RT-PCR of the TCR CDR3 was HTBI. TCRdb reprocessed the multiplex PCR reads with MiXCR, giving one entry per CDR3 protein. The data contain approximately 530,000 distinct CDR3 sequences, over 15% of them singletons. This sample was taken from a study of T cells in Graves' hyperthyroidism and ophthalmopathy. Whole-study context: Staff took peripheral blood when the initial diagnosis was made, before any treatment began.

This clonotype was sampled from a woman aged 18-29 years with Graves' hyperthyroidism. The chain couples TRBV7-2 to TRBJ1-1, with 10 bases identical to TRBD1. Sequenced sample: blood. The CDR3 region has the DNA TGTGCCAGCAGCTTAAGGAGACAGGGGGCGACTGAAGCTTTCTTT. It is translated as CASSLRRQGATEAFF.